The T cell receptor (beta chain) under discussion was sequenced for a study of blood T cell repertoires in COVID-19. TCRdb's copy holds only in-frame clones and misses some; the assay was immunoSEQ multiplex PCR. Of 150,000 to 200,000 clones in the sample, approximately 85% were seen once. Trimming stripped 4 bases from V and 6 bases from J, with 15 bases between. The CDR3 contains 15 residues. CDR1 is MNHEY and CDR2 is SVGEGT in the germline V gene. The source material was peripheral blood. The chain uses TRBV6-2 or TRBV6-3 and TRBJ1-4; a possible D gene is TRBD1 (6 bases). This sequence was found in an elderly man with COVID-19, enrolled during active disease. CDR3 sequence: CASSWEQGADEKLFF. In DNA form, the CDR3 reads TGTGCCAGCAGTTGGGAACAGGGCGCGGATGAAAAACTGTTTTTT.